This T cell receptor beta chain was documented in a study of blood T cell repertoires in COVID-19. Across the whole study: Sites in the United States, Italy and Spain provided acute and convalescent COVID-19 samples. PBMCs, B-cell-depleted T cells, or T cells provided the cDNA or gDNA that made up the material.

CDR1 is MGHRA and CDR2 is YSYEKL in the germline V gene. The CDR3 spans 13 residues. With 0 bases removed from V and 5 bases from J, the gap between germline ends came to 7 bases. In the authors' methods: How many nucleated cells were present was estimated from reference gene primer amplification. The method was immunoSEQ multiplex PCR; TCRdb's version includes in-frame clones alone and lacks a portion of them. That table furnishes V, J and clone size, whereas the DNA furnished D and trimming. The table lists 160,000 or so clones, approximately 82% of them singletons, with under 15% in the top ten. Sequencing was done on a sample of peripheral blood. The V and J genes are TRBV4-1 and TRBJ1-2; D is ambiguous. This clonotype was obtained from a man in his sixties or seventies who had recovered from COVID-19. The CDR3 region has the DNA TGCGCCAGCAGCCAAGACCGCAGTTATGGCTACACCTTC. Its protein product is CASSQDRSYGYTF.